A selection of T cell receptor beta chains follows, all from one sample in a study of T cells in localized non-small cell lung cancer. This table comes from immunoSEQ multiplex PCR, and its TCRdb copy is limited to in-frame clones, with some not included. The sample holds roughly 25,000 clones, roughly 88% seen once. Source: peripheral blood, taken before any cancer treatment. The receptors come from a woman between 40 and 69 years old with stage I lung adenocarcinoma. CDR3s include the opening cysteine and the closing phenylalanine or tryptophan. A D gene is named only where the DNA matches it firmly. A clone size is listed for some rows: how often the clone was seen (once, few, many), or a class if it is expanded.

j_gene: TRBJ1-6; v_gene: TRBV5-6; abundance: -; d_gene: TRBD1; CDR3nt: TGTGCCAGCAGCTTGGGGCACAGGGGGACGCCCCTCCACTTT; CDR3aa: CASSLGHRGTPLHF
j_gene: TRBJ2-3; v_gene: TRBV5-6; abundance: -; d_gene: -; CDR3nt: TGTGCCAGCAGCTTTACCATCGGGATATCTAGCACAGATACGCAGTATTTT; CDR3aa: CASSFTIGISSTDTQYF
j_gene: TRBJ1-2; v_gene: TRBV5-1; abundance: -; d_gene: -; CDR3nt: TGCGCCAGCAAGGACCCACAGGGTACCACGAACTATGGCTACACCTTC; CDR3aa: CASKDPQGTTNYGYTF
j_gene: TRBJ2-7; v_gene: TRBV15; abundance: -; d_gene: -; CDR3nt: TGTGCCACCAGCAGAGCGCGAGCCGGGGAGCAGTACTTC; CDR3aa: CATSRARAGEQYF
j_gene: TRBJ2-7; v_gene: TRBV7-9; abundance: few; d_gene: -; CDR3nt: TGTGCCAGTCGGGGCAGTTACGAGCAGTACTTC; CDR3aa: CASRGSYEQYF
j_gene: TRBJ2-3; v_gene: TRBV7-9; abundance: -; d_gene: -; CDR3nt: TGTGCCAGCAGTACCGGGGGAGATACGCAGTATTTT; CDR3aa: CASSTGGDTQYF
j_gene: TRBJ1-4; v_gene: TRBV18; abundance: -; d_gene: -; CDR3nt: TGTGCCAGCTCCCTGATGGCGGGGAGAGAGAATGAAAAACTGTTTTTT; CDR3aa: CASSLMAGRENEKLFF
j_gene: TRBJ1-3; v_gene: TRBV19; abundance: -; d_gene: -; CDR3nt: TGTGCCTCCCGAGACAACTCTGGAAACACCATATATTTT; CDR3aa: CASRDNSGNTIYF
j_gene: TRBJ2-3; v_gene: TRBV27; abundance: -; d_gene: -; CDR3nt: TGTGCCAGCAGTCCTAACCGGGCAGATACGCAGTATTTT; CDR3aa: CASSPNRADTQYF
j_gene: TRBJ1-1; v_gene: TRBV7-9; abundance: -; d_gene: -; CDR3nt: TGTGCCAGCAGCTTTAATAGACTTTTGAACACTGAAGCTTTCTTT; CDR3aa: CASSFNRLLNTEAFF
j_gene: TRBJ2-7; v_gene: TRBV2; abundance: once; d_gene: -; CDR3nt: TGTGCCAGCCGGGGGGCCTCCTACGAGCAGTACTTC; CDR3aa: CASRGASYEQYF
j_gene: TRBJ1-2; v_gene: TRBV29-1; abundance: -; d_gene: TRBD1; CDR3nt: TGCAGCGCTCGACAGGGAGTGAGTAGCTATGGCTACACCTTC; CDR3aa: CSARQGVSSYGYTF
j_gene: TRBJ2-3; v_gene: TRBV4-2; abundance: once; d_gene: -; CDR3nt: TGTGCCAGCAGCCAAGATCCTGACCCTGGGGCAGATACGCAGTATTTT; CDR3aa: CASSQDPDPGADTQYF
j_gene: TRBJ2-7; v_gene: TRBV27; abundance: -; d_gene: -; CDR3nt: TGTGCCAGCAGAAGCCCCTCGGGGCAGGGGACCTACGAGCAGTACTTC; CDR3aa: CASRSPSGQGTYEQYF
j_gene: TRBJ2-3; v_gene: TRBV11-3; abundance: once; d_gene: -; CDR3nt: TGTGCCAGCAGCTCGTTGAGCTCCACAGATACGCAGTATTTT; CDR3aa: CASSSLSSTDTQYF
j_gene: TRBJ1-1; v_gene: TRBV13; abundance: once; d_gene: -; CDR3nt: TGTGCCAGCAGCTTCAAAAGGAGTGGGAACACTGAAGCTTTCTTT; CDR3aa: CASSFKRSGNTEAFF
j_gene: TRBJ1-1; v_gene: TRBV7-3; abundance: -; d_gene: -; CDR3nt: TGTGCCAGCAGCCCGGGACCGTTGGGGACCCCAGGACCCACTGAAGCTTTCTTT; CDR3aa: CASSPGPLGTPGPTEAFF
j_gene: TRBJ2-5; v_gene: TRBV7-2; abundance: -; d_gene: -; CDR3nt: TGTGCCAGCAGCCCTTCTTGGATAAGCGAGACCCAGTACTTC; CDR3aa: CASSPSWISETQYF
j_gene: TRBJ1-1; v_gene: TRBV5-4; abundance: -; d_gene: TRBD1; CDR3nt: TGTGCCAGCAGCTTGGAGAGGACAGGCGAAGCTTTCTTT; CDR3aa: CASSLERTGEAFF
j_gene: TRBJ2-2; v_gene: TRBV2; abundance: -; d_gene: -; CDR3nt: TGTGCCAGCAGTGCGAGCTGGAACACCGGGGAGCTGTTTTTT; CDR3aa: CASSASWNTGELFF
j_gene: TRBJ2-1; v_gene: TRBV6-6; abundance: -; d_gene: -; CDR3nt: TGTGCCAGCAGTTGGGGGGACAATGAGCAGTTCTTC; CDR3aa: CASSWGDNEQFF
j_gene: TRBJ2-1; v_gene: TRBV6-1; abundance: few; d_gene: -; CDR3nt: TGTGCCAGCCAAGGGACACTCTATGAGCAGTTCTTC; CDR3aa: CASQGTLYEQFF